Below, 13 T cell receptor beta chains from the same sample are listed, as sequenced in a study of cytomegalovirus exposure and HLA in healthy donors. The PCR contained 60 Vbeta and 13 Jbeta primers. Produced via immunoSEQ multiplex PCR; TCRdb's table is partial and in-frame only. The specimen's table records 200,000 or so clones. The sequenced sample consisted of PBMCs. All receptors come from a boy younger than 18 in good health and CMV-seronegative.

The rearrangement links TRBV4-3 to TRBJ2-5; D is uncertain. The J call could be wrong; TRBJ2-7 is a better fit for the DNA end. CDR1 is LGHNA, CDR2 YSLEER, per germline. The CDR3 runs 14 residues. The CDR3 region has the DNA TGCGCCAGCAGCCAAGACCAAAGAGGTTACGAGCAGTACTTC. It is translated as CASSQDQRGYEQYF.

The CDR3: CASSTPGEGYEQYF. The CDR3 DNA reads as TGTGCCAGCAGTACCCCAGGGGAAGGGTACGAGCAGTACTTC. The rearrangement joins TRBV2 to TRBJ2-7; D possibly corresponds to TRBD1 (6 bases). The CDR3 sequence is 14 residues long. Germline CDR1 and CDR2: SNHLY and FYNNEI. Between the trimmed V and J ends, which lost 5 bases and 4 bases, there was a span of 15 bases.

The chain employs TRBV19 and TRBJ2-3; D remains unclear. The CDR3 consists of 12 residues. V lost 3 bases to trimming and J lost 11 bases, with 12 bases between them. CDR1 and CDR2 from the germline V gene are LNHDA and SQIVND (reference sequence). The CDR3: CASSIGLEGQYF. DNA for the CDR3: TGTGCCAGTAGTATCGGCCTAGAAGGGCAGTATTTT.

V and J are TRBV4-1 and TRBJ2-7; D may be TRBD2 (5 bases). V was pared by 4 bases and J by 2 bases, with 12 bases between. CDR1 and CDR2 (germline): MGHRA, YSYEKL. The CDR3 contains 14 residues. CDR3 nucleotides: TGCGCCAGCAGCCCTCAAAGAGGGACCTACGAGCAGTACTTC. Amino acid sequence: CASSPQRGTYEQYF.

The chain has TRBV19 and TRBJ2-3; D is undetermined. This CDR3 contains 13 residues. Germline V CDR1 and CDR2: LNHDA, SQIVND (reference sequence). The V end lost 10 bases, the J end lost 4 bases, and 15 bases lay between the germline ends. The CDR3 DNA follows: TGTGCCACCTCGTCGATTTCGGCAGATACGCAGTATTTT. Its protein product is CATSSISADTQYF.

The V and J genes are TRBV7-2 and TRBJ2-1, with a tentative D call TRBD2 (6 bases). The germline V gene has CDR1 SGHTA and CDR2 FQGNSA. The CDR3 runs 12 residues. Trimming took 4 bases from V and 9 from J, leaving 10 bases between them. CDR3: CASSSGGREQFF. The CDR3 DNA sequence: TGTGCCAGCAGCTCAGGAGGGCGTGAGCAGTTCTTC.

The V call is TRBV4-1, the J call TRBJ1-4; no firm D call. V was trimmed by 0 bases and J by 0 bases, leaving 5 bases between them. The CDR3 is made up of 15 amino acids. Germline assignment: CDR1 MGHRA and CDR2 YSYEKL. Here the CDR3 DNA reads TGCGCCAGCAGCCAAGACGGAGCAACTAATGAAAAACTGTTTTTT. It is translated as CASSQDGATNEKLFF.

The chain links TRBV7-3 to TRBJ2-4; 12 positions agree with TRBD2. The CDR3 has 16 residues. Germline assignment: CDR1 SGHTA and CDR2 FQGTGA. With 2 bases clipped from V and 4 bases from J, the junction kept 3 bases outside the gene matches. CDR3 DNA sequence: TGTGCCAGCAGCTTAGAACTAGCGGGGGGTAAAAACATTCAGTACTTC. Translating it yields CASSLELAGGKNIQYF. Combining the CDR3 with reference TRBV7-3 and TRBJ2-4 gives the whole variable domain GAGVSQTPSNKVTEKGKYVELRCDPISGHTALYWYRQSLGQGPEFLIYFQGTGAADDSGLPNDRFFAVRPEGSVSTLKIQRTERGDSAVYLCASSLELAGGKNIQYFGAGTRLSVL.

V usage is TRBV30 and J usage is TRBJ2-5; D perhaps matches TRBD2 (6 bases). The DNA end lines up better with TRBJ2-7; the J call may be wrong. The CDR3 has 11 amino acids. CDR1 is GTSNPN and CDR2 is SVGIG in the germline V gene (reference sequence). In DNA, the CDR3 is TGTGCCTGGGGGAGGTCCTACGAGCAGTACTTC. Its translation is CAWGRSYEQYF.

This rearrangement joins TRBV15 to TRBJ2-5; D is undetermined. The CDR3 consists of 13 residues. Germline CDR1 and CDR2: LNHNV and YYDKDF (reference sequence). The V gene lost 6 bases and the J gene lost 3 bases, with 11 bases spanning the gap. The CDR3 sequence is CATRGLGEETQYF. The CDR3 DNA is TGTGCCACCAGAGGTCTAGGAGAAGAGACCCAGTACTTC.

The rearrangement links TRBV6-8 to TRBJ2-5, with 8 positions matching TRBD2. The CDR3 loop spans 13 amino acids. Germline V gene data show CDR1 as MNHGY and CDR2 as SAAAGT. J gave up 7 bases and V 7 bases, and 8 bases lay outside the gene matches. The CDR3 region has the DNA TGTGCCAGCACCGACGGGGGGGCAGGGACCCAGTACTTC. Its translation is CASTDGGAGTQYF.

The V gene is TRBV19, the J gene TRBJ2-3, with D perhaps TRBD2 (6 bases). This CDR3 is 14 amino acids long. From germline, CDR1 is LNHDA and CDR2 SQIVND (reference sequence). The CDR3 DNA is TGTGTCAGCCGCAATAGCGGACCCACAGATACGCAGTATTTT. It encodes CVSRNSGPTDTQYF.

The chain employs TRBV5-1 and TRBJ2-2, with D perhaps TRBD2 (6 bases). V was pared by 6 bases and J by 6 bases, with 15 bases between. CDR3 length equals 14 residues. CDR1 and CDR2 (germline): SGHRS, YFSETQ. CDR3 loop: CASTPAREAGELFF. Written as DNA, the CDR3 is TGCGCCAGCACCCCCGCAAGGGAGGCCGGGGAGCTGTTTTTT.